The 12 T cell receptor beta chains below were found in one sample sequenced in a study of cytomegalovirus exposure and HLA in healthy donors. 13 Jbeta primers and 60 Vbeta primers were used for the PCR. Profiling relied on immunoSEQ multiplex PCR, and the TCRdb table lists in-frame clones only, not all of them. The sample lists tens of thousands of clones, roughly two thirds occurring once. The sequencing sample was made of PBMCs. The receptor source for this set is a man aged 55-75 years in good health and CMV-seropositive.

The CDR3 loop is CASSLLAVNTDTQYF. In DNA, the CDR3 is TGTGCCAGCAGTTTACTAGCGGTAAACACAGATACGCAGTATTTT. The genes are TRBV27 and TRBJ2-3, with 7 bases identical to TRBD2. This CDR3 is 15 amino acids long. After removal of 2 bases from V and 2 bases from J, the junction contained 4 bases not matched to a gene. The germline gives CDR1 MNHEY, CDR2 SMNVEV (reference sequence).

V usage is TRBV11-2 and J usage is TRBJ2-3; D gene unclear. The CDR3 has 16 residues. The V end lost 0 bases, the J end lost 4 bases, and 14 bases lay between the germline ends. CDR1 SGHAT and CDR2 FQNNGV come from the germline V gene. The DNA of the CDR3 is TGTGCCAGCAGCTTAGACTCCGGATTAGGAGCAGATACGCAGTATTTT. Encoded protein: CASSLDSGLGADTQYF.

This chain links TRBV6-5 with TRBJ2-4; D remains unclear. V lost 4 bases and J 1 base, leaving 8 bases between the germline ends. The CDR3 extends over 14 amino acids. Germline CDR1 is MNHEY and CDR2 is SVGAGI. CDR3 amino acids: CASSSSGAKNIQYF. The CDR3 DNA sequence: TGTGCCAGCAGTTCGTCAGGTGCCAAAAACATTCAGTACTTC.

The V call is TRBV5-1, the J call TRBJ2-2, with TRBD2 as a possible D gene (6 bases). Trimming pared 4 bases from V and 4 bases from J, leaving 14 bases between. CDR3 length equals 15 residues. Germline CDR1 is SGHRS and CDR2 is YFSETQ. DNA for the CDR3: TGCGCCAGCAGCCCGGGGGACGCCTTCACCGGGGAGCTGTTTTTT. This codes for CASSPGDAFTGELFF.

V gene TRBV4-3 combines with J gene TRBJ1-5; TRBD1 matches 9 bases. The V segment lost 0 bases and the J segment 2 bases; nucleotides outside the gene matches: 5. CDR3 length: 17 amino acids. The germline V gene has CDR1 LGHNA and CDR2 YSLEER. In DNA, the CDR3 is TGCGCCAGCAGCCAAGATGCATGGACAGGGGGCAATCAGCCCCAGCATTTT. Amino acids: CASSQDAWTGGNQPQHF.

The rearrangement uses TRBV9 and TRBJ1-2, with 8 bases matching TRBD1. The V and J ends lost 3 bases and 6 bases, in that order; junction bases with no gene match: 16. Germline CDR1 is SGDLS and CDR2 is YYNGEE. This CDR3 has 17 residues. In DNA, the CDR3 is TGTGCCAGCAGCGGTGACAGGGGAGGTTTCCTTGAGGATGGCTACACCTTC. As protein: CASSGDRGGFLEDGYTF.

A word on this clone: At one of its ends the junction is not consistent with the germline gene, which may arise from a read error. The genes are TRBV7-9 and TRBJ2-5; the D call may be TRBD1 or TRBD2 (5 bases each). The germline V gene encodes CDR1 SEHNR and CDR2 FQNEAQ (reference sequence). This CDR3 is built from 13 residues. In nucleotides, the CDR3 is TGTTCCAGCAGCGTAGGGGAGTCCGAGACCCAGTACTTC. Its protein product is CSSSVGESETQYF.

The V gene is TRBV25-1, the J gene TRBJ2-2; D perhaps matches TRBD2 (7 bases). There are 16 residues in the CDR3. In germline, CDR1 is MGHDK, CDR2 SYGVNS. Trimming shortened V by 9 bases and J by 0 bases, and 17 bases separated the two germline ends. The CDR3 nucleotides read TGTGCCAGTCTAGGGGGGGCAGGACCGAACACCGGGGAGCTGTTTTTT. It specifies CASLGGAGPNTGELFF.

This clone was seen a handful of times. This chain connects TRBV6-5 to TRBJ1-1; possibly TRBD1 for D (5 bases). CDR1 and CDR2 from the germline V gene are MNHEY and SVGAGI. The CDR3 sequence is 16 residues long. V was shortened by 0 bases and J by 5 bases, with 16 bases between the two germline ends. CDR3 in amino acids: CASSYSPPTVSTEAFF. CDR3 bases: TGTGCCAGCAGTTACTCACCCCCGACAGTGAGTACTGAAGCTTTCTTT.

In nucleotides, the CDR3 is TGTGCCAGCTCACCACCAATACTAGCGGGAGGCCAGGGGAGAGATACGCAGTATTTT. Translation gives CASSPPILAGGQGRDTQYF. The chain is built from TRBV18 and TRBJ2-3; 12 bases are a match to TRBD2. Germline assignment: CDR1 KGHSH and CDR2 LQKENI. This CDR3 is built from 19 residues. The trim removed 0 bases at V and 5 bases at J, leaving 12 bases unmatched.

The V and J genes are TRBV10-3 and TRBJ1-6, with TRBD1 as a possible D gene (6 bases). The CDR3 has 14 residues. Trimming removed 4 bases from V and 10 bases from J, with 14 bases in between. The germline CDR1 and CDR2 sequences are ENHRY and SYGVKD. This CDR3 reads CAISGSGQPSPLHF. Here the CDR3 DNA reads TGTGCCATCAGTGGGTCGGGACAACCATCACCCCTCCACTTT.

The CDR3 sequence: CASSYFGARETQYF. Written as DNA, the CDR3 is TGTGCCAGCAGTTATTTTGGTGCCCGGGAGACCCAGTACTTC. The chain recombines TRBV6-6 with TRBJ2-5; D remains unclear. Trimming pared 3 bases from V and 5 bases from J, leaving 13 bases between. The CDR3 sequence is 14 residues long. From germline, CDR1 is MNHNY and CDR2 SVGAGI (reference sequence).